The next 4 T cell receptor beta chains were all read from a single sample in a study of T cells in Graves' hyperthyroidism and ophthalmopathy. Amplified TCR beta CDR3 regions derived from RNA transcripts. The HTBI primer set served for first-round RT-PCR of the TCR CDR3. TCRdb passed the multiplex PCR reads through MiXCR, listing each CDR3 protein once. The profile covers 700,000 or so distinct CDR3 sequences, with about 15% appearing a single time and 8.4% taken by the ten largest. The material sequenced was blood. The receptors here all came from a man between 18 and 35 years old with Graves' hyperthyroidism.

This clonotype was detected ten times or more. In nucleotides, the CDR3 is TGTGCCAGCGGTGGACAGGGGTTTTCCTACGAGCAGTACTTC. Its protein is CASGGQGFSYEQYF. This sequence joins TRBV2 and TRBJ2-7; 9 bases are a match to TRBD1. This CDR3 is built from 14 residues. Trimming at V came to 8 bases and at J to 1 base, leaving 6 bases not matched to a gene. From germline, CDR1 is SNHLY and CDR2 FYNNEI.

The rearrangement joins TRBV7-3 to TRBJ2-5; a possible D gene is TRBD2 (5 bases). The CDR3 covers 13 residues. V lost 5 bases and J 5 bases, leaving 12 bases between the germline ends. The germline V gene has CDR1 SGHTA and CDR2 FQGTGA. In DNA form, the CDR3 reads TGTGCCAGCAGCGAGGGTGGCTCGGAGACCCAGTACTTC. It specifies CASSEGGSETQYF.

The chain recombines TRBV6-2 or TRBV6-3 with TRBJ2-1; D is unresolved. Trimming took 5 bases from V and 6 from J, leaving 8 bases between them. The CDR3 covers 12 residues. Germline V gives CDR1 MNHEY, CDR2 SVGEGT. CDR3 in DNA: TGTGCCAGCAGTGGGCAGTTCAATGAGCAGTTCTTC. It translates to CASSGQFNEQFF.

The chain recombines TRBV6-2 or TRBV6-3 with TRBJ2-5, with TRBD1 identical over 8 bases. This CDR3 has 16 amino acids. V lost 5 bases, J lost 0 bases, and 8 bases stayed unmatched. Germline V CDR1 and CDR2: MNHEY, SVGEGT. The CDR3 sequence: CASSLQGGPYQETQYF. The CDR3 nucleotides are TGTGCCAGCAGTCTACAGGGGGGACCGTACCAAGAGACCCAGTACTTC.